Shown below are 26 T cell receptor beta chains from a single sample sequenced in a study of molecular identifiers for immune sequencing clone quantification. MiXCR, run by TCRdb on the PCR reads, gives a single entry per CDR3 protein. The data show over 600,000 distinct CDR3 sequences, about 20% seen once. Sequencing input: naive CD8+ T cells from blood, with Jurkat cell RNA spiked in. This sample's subset: FACS-sorted CD8+CD4-CCR7+CD45RA+ naive T cells. The receptors originated from a human donor in good health. Some libraries in this study had Jurkat cell RNA spiked in.

Of note for this clonotype: One end of the junction is discordant with germline, which a read error may explain. The genes are TRBV28 and TRBJ1-5; D is perhaps TRBD1 (5 bases). The CDR3 length is 15 residues. Germline V gene lookup returns CDR1 MDHEN and CDR2 SYDVKM. CDR3 sequence reads: CASIYQGLRNQPRHF. In nucleotides, the CDR3 is TGTGCCAGCATATACCAGGGTTTGCGCAATCAGCCCCGGCATTTT.

Ten or more counts support this clonotype. The J gene is TRBJ2-3, the V gene TRBV27; TRBD2 matches at 8 bases. Losses at the gene ends were 0 bases for V and 2 bases for J; bases not matched to a gene: 4. The germline V gene encodes CDR1 MNHEY and CDR2 SMNVEV (reference sequence). The CDR3 contains 16 residues. The chain's CDR3 is CASSLSAGAFTDTQYF. DNA of the CDR3: TGTGCCAGCAGTTTATCAGCGGGGGCCTTCACAGATACGCAGTATTTT.

The rearrangement links TRBV28 to TRBJ1-1; possibly TRBD1 for D (6 bases). Trimming removed 2 bases from V and 4 bases from J, with 11 bases in between. Germline values: CDR1 MDHEN, CDR2 SYDVKM. The CDR3 consists of 14 residues. CDR3 residues: CASSLDQGFTEAFF. The CDR3 region has the DNA TGTGCCAGCAGTTTAGACCAGGGGTTCACTGAAGCTTTCTTT.

This clonotype was seen once. An end of the junction differs from the germline gene, which may be a read error. Written as DNA, the CDR3 is TGTGCCGGCAGCCCCCGAGGAGCGGGAGGGTACGAGCAGTACTTC. Protein: CAGSPRGAGGYEQYF. The chain uses TRBV3-1 and TRBJ2-7, with 10 bases matching TRBD2. The CDR3 has 15 residues. The germline CDR1 and CDR2 sequences are LGHDT and YNNKEL (reference sequence).

Worth noting for this clonotype: This sequence may be a read error, since a much larger clone differs from it by one base. The chain carries TRBV30 and TRBJ2-1; D gene ambiguous. Germline CDR1 GTSNPN, CDR2 SVGIG (reference sequence). This CDR3 comprises 12 residues. The germline V and J ends were trimmed by 0 bases and 15 bases, with 15 bases remaining between them. CDR3 coding DNA: TGTGCCTGGAGTGTATCCTCCAGCAGGCGGTTCTTC. It is translated as CAWSVSSSRRFF.

In this sample, this clonotype turned up a few times. The chain links TRBV6-1 to TRBJ1-1; D remains ambiguous. The CDR3 length is 13 residues. V was clipped by 1 base and J by 1 base, with 4 bases between them. CDR1 and CDR2 (germline): MNHNS, SASEGT. DNA for the CDR3: TGTGCCAGCAGTGAAGTTTGGAACACTGAAGCTTTCTTT. Translating gives CASSEVWNTEAFF.

For this clonotype: Being one base from a much bigger clone, this may be a read error. V and J are TRBV29-1 and TRBJ2-2; 7 nucleotides agree with TRBD2. Per germline, CDR1 SQVTM and CDR2 ANQGSEA. This CDR3 has 15 amino acids. The CDR3 is CSVEWGGLDTGELCF. CDR3 bases: TGCAGCGTTGAATGGGGGGGTCTGGACACCGGGGAGCTGTGTTTT.

This clonotype occurred a few times. The V gene is TRBV20-1, the J gene TRBJ2-3; 7 positions match TRBD2. This CDR3 is built from 15 residues. Germline V gene sequence: CDR1 DFQATT, CDR2 SNEGSKA (reference sequence). Trimming removed 0 bases from V and 4 bases from J; junction bases left unmatched: 7. CDR3: CSARDWGGGSDTQYF. CDR3 nucleotide sequence: TGCAGTGCTAGAGATTGGGGGGGGGGGTCAGATACGCAGTATTTT.

This chain links TRBV20-1 with TRBJ2-5; D possibly uses TRBD1 or TRBD2 (5 bases each). There are 16 residues in the CDR3. Per germline, CDR1 DFQATT and CDR2 SNEGSKA (reference sequence). Between the trimmed V and J ends, which lost 3 bases and 9 bases, there was a span of 26 bases. As DNA, the CDR3 is TGCAGTGCTAGTCCCCTAGTTACAGGTGAAGGGGAGTCCCAGTACTTC. It encodes CSASPLVTGEGESQYF.

Worth noting for this clonotype: A much more abundant neighbour one base away suggests this may be a read error. This chain connects TRBV25-1 to TRBJ2-5, with D hard to call. The CDR3 sequence is 13 residues long. The germline CDR1 and CDR2 sequences are MGHDK and SYGVNS. CDR3 DNA: TGTGCCAGGAGTGAATCTAGGCTAGAGACCCAGTACTTC. This gives the protein CARSESRLETQYF. Together with reference TRBV25-1 and TRBJ2-5, the CDR3 gives the full variable domain: EADIYQTPRYLVIGTGKKITLECSQTMGHDKMYWYQQDPGMELHLIHYSYGVNSTEKGDLSSESTVSRIRTEHFPLTLESARPSHTSQYLCARSESRLETQYFGPGTRLLVL.

The gene calls are TRBV6-2 or TRBV6-3 and TRBJ2-3; 12 bases are shared with TRBD2. J was trimmed by 4 bases and V by 2 bases; bases with no gene match: 16. CDR3 size: 20 residues. Germline V CDR1 and CDR2: MNHEY, SVGEGT. CDR3 DNA sequence: TGTGCCAGCAGTTACCCGACCTCAATACTAGCGGGGGGACGGGCAGATACGCAGTATTTT. Amino acids: CASSYPTSILAGGRADTQYF.

This clonotype came up many times. The V and J genes are TRBV2 and TRBJ2-3; D may be TRBD2 (7 bases). Per the germline V gene, CDR1 is SNHLY and CDR2 is FYNNEI. This CDR3 region has 15 residues. V dropped 8 bases and J dropped 2 bases, with 17 bases sitting between them. The CDR3 sequence: CASLRGRGNTDTQYF. CDR3 nucleotides: TGTGCCAGCCTACGGGGGCGGGGGAACACAGATACGCAGTATTTT.

This clonotype has at least ten counts. This chain connects TRBV12-3 or TRBV12-4 to TRBJ1-1; D is unclear. V lost 3 bases to trimming and J lost 7 bases, with 9 bases between them. The CDR3 loop spans 12 amino acids. This CDR3 is CASSFGRVEAFF. The DNA of the CDR3 is TGTGCCAGCAGTTTTGGGAGGGTTGAAGCTTTCTTT.

This clonotype was observed a few times. V and J are TRBV6-2 or TRBV6-3 and TRBJ2-3; no clear D. The CDR3 sequence is 14 residues long. Trimming took off 8 bases at V and 6 bases at J, with 18 bases between the two ends. CDR1 and CDR2 (germline): MNHEY, SVGEGT. The CDR3 nucleotides read TGTGCCAGCTGGGGTGGTCACGGTTTGGATACGCAGTATTTT. Residues: CASWGGHGLDTQYF.

Points on this clonotype: This sequence may be a read error, since a much larger clone differs from it by one base. J is TRBJ1-5 and V is TRBV4-1, with D possibly matching TRBD1 (5 bases). V shed 1 base and J shed 5 bases, with 15 bases lying between them. This CDR3 has 16 residues. Germline lookup yields CDR1 MGHRA and CDR2 YSYEKL. The CDR3: CASSQVSEQGDQPQHF. The CDR3 nucleotides are TGCGCCAGCAGCCAAGTCTCGGAGCAGGGCGATCAGCCCCAGCATTTT.

This rearrangement joins TRBV20-1 to TRBJ1-1, with a weak D call TRBD1 (5 bases). Per germline, CDR1 DFQATT and CDR2 SNEGSKA (reference sequence). Between the trimmed V and J ends, which lost 1 base and 1 base, there was a span of 10 bases. CDR3 length: 14 residues. The CDR3 DNA follows: TGCAGTGCTAGAGTGGAGGGACCGAACACTGAAGCTTTCTTT. Amino acid sequence: CSARVEGPNTEAFF.

This clonotype turned up a few times. The J gene is TRBJ1-4, the V gene TRBV19, with D hard to call. The CDR3 loop spans 14 amino acids. The V end lost 3 bases, the J end lost 4 bases, and 9 bases lay between the germline ends. Germline V lookup: CDR1 LNHDA, CDR2 SQIVND (reference sequence). CDR3 in amino acids: CASSIHWLNEKLFF. In DNA, the CDR3 is TGTGCCAGTAGTATTCATTGGCTTAATGAAAAACTGTTTTTT.

The chain joins TRBV11-2 to TRBJ2-1; D ambiguous. V was pared by 1 base and J by 11 bases, with 6 bases between. This CDR3 is built from 11 residues. Germline lookup yields CDR1 SGHAT and CDR2 FQNNGV. As DNA, the CDR3 is TGTGCCAGCAGCTTAGCGGCAAAGCAGTTCTTC. Its translation is CASSLAAKQFF.

In its sample, this clonotype was seen a few times. The rearrangement uses TRBV5-5 and TRBJ2-5; D might be TRBD2 (6 bases). Germline CDR1 is SGHKS and CDR2 is YYEKEE (reference sequence). This CDR3 is built from 15 residues. Trimming removed 3 bases at V and 5 bases at J, with 17 bases between. CDR3 bases: TGTGCCAGCAGCTCTCTGGACTACTTGGGGGAGACCCAGTACTTC. It is translated as CASSSLDYLGETQYF.

This clonotype was counted ten times or more. The rearrangement links TRBV12-3 or TRBV12-4 to TRBJ1-5; no reliable D call. V lost 5 bases to trimming and J lost 0 bases, with 8 bases between them. The CDR3 runs to 14 residues. This chain's CDR3 is CASSPGDSNQPQHF. The CDR3 DNA reads TGTGCCAGCAGTCCAGGAGATAGCAATCAGCCCCAGCATTTT.

The chain uses TRBV9 and TRBJ2-6, with 7 positions matching TRBD1. The V segment lost 1 base and the J segment 0 bases; nucleotides outside the gene matches: 7. The CDR3 covers 18 residues. The V gene's germline CDR1 is SGDLS and CDR2 YYNGEE. The CDR3, as DNA: TGTGCCAGCAGCGTACGGGACAGCACCTACTCTGGGGCCAACGTCCTGACTTTC. Its protein product is CASSVRDSTYSGANVLTF.

The J gene is TRBJ2-7, the V gene TRBV7-9; TRBD1 aligns across 8 bases. Looked up from germline, CDR1 is SEHNR and CDR2 is FQNEAQ (reference sequence). The CDR3 runs to 15 residues. The trim removed 3 bases at V and 1 base at J, leaving 5 bases unmatched. The CDR3 is CASSFDRGLSYEQYF. CDR3 nucleotide sequence: TGTGCCAGCAGCTTCGACAGGGGATTATCCTACGAGCAGTACTTC.

This clonotype has ten or more counts. The chain carries TRBV10-3 and TRBJ2-7; D is unresolved. With 2 bases removed from V and 0 bases from J, the gap between germline ends came to 8 bases. The CDR3 spans 14 residues. From germline, CDR1 is ENHRY and CDR2 SYGVKD. CDR3: CAISEPSNSYEQYF. CDR3 DNA: TGTGCCATCAGTGAGCCTTCCAACTCCTACGAGCAGTACTTC.

In its sample, this clonotype was seen many times. The V call is TRBV29-1, the J call TRBJ2-2; D is uncertain. Trimming left V 7 bases short and J 6 bases short, with 15 bases between. CDR1 SQVTM and CDR2 ANQGSEA come from the germline V gene. The CDR3 length is 13 residues. The CDR3 region is CSDAPRVAGELFF. Here the CDR3 DNA reads TGCAGCGATGCACCCCGGGTTGCCGGGGAGCTGTTTTTT.

This clonotype appeared many times. The chain recombines TRBV6-5 with TRBJ1-2, with 10 bases fitting TRBD1. V dropped 5 bases and J dropped 12; count of bases not matched to a gene: 9. Looked up from germline, CDR1 is MNHEY and CDR2 is SVGAGI. The CDR3 runs 13 residues. The CDR3 region has the DNA TGTGCCAGCAGTGCGGGGACAGGGGCGCCACACACCTTC. This codes for CASSAGTGAPHTF.

The chain links TRBV5-3 to TRBJ2-7; unclear D gene. TRBV5-3 is an ORF, and what it does is uncertain. Trimming stripped 8 bases from V and 4 bases from J, with 13 bases between. This CDR3 spans 12 amino acids. As DNA, the CDR3 is TGTGCCAGCAACTTGGTAGGGTACGAGCAGTACTTC. Protein: CASNLVGYEQYF.